The next 2 T cell receptor beta chains were all read from a single sample in a study of T cell responses to AZD1222 COVID-19 vaccine. Assay: immunoSEQ multiplex PCR; the TCRdb copy retains only in-frame clones and omits some. The sample records 98,000 or so clones, 80% to 90% being singletons. This specimen consisted of peripheral blood, obtained on day 0 of AZD1222 vaccination. Receptors originate from an adult in good health.

CDR3 bases: TGTGCCGCCAGGCGTGAGGGGCCTAATTCACCCCTCCACTTT. Translating it yields CAARREGPNSPLHF. The genes are TRBV10-3 and TRBJ1-6; D is perhaps TRBD1 (5 bases). Germline V gene lookup returns CDR1 ENHRY and CDR2 SYGVKD. The V end lost 11 bases, the J end lost 6 bases, and 17 bases lay between the germline ends. This CDR3 comprises 14 residues.

The chain uses TRBV18 and TRBJ1-6, with a weak D call TRBD1 (6 bases). Trimming cost V 5 bases and J 7 bases, with 24 bases left between them. Germline CDR1 is KGHSH and CDR2 is LQKENI. This CDR3 is 18 amino acids long. CDR3 sequence reads: CASSKILLGTPGNSPLHF. CDR3 nucleotide sequence: TGTGCCAGCTCAAAAATCCTTCTCGGGACACCGGGGAATTCACCCCTCCACTTT.